Listed below are T cell receptor beta chains from one sample, sequenced in a study of spatial heterogeneity in lung cancer. One entry per CDR3 protein results from TCRdb running MiXCR on the 5' RACE reads. The data contain some 2,500 distinct CDR3 sequences, around 4.5% of them singletons. Here the sequenced sample was normal lung tissue next to the tumor, taken at surgery. The receptors here all came from a female donor with early-stage non-small cell lung cancer. Both conserved end residues are part of each CDR3. D genes are given only for firm matches. Only part of the rows carry a size: once, few, many, or a class if the clone is expanded.

J gene	D gene	clone size	V gene	CDR3 DNA	CDR3 protein
TRBJ2-2	-	medium-sized	TRBV7-9	TGTGCCAGCACTCGCGACATTTACACCGGGGAGCTGTTTTTT	CASTRDIYTGELFF
TRBJ2-2	-	medium-sized	TRBV19	TGTGCCAGTAGTGATCCTAACACCGGGGAGCTGTTTTTT	CASSDPNTGELFF
TRBJ1-5	TRBD1	medium-sized	TRBV20-1	TGCAGTGCGCCTCAGGGGGGAGCGGTCAATCAGCCCCAGCATTTT	CSAPQGGAVNQPQHF
TRBJ2-1	-	-	TRBV7-3	TGTGCCAGCAGTAGTGCCCCCAGTACCTACAATGAGCAGTTCTTC	CASSSAPSTYNEQFF
TRBJ2-2	TRBD2	medium-sized	TRBV7-2	TGTGCCAGCACCGTCAGGGCAGCGGGGACCGGGGAGCTGTTTTTT	CASTVRAAGTGELFF
TRBJ1-3	TRBD1	medium-sized	TRBV7-9	TGTGCCAGCAGCTATGGGACAGCTGGAAACACCATATATTTT	CASSYGTAGNTIYF
TRBJ2-7	TRBD1	few	TRBV6-1	TGTGCCAGCAGTTTACGAGGGACAGGGGCCCTTACGAAGCAGTACTTC	CASSLRGTGALTKQYF
TRBJ2-5	-	many	TRBV9	TGTGCCAGCAGCGTAGGTTTGGAGACCCAGTACTTC	CASSVGLETQYF
TRBJ2-3	-	large	TRBV15	TGTGCCACCAGCAGAGATAGGGTGTATTTT	CATSRDRVYF
TRBJ2-1	-	medium-sized	TRBV4-2	TGTGCCAGCAGCCAGGACGGGACGGAAAACAATGAGCAGTTCTTC	CASSQDGTENNEQFF
TRBJ2-3	TRBD2	medium-sized	TRBV3-1	TGTGCCAGCAGCAAACCGGGACTAGAGGGAGATACGCAGTATTTT	CASSKPGLEGDTQYF
TRBJ1-2	-	many	TRBV12-3/TRBV12-4	TGTGCCAGCAGTCAGGGCTACTATGGCTACACCTTC	CASSQGYYGYTF
TRBJ1-4	TRBD1	few	TRBV3-1	TGTGCCAGCAGCCAAGAAGACAGGGTGGGCGAAAAACTGTTTTTT	CASSQEDRVGEKLFF
TRBJ2-4	-	-	TRBV3-1	TGTGCCTCAAGCCGATCGGGGGAAAACTACATTCAGTACTTC	CASSRSGENYIQYF
TRBJ2-3	TRBD2	medium-sized	TRBV4-1	TGCGCCAGCAGCCGCGAGACTAGCGGAAACACAGATACGCAGTATTTT	CASSRETSGNTDTQYF
TRBJ2-1	-	many	TRBV6-2/TRBV6-3	TGTGCCAGCAGTTACGAGCGACTTGAGCAGTTCTTC	CASSYERLEQFF
TRBJ1-2	-	many	TRBV18	TGTGCCAGCTCACCAAGTTTCTATGGCTACACCTTC	CASSPSFYGYTF
TRBJ2-7	-	many	TRBV6-2/TRBV6-3	TGTGCCAGCAGCCAGGACGGACCGGACGAGCAGTACTTC	CASSQDGPDEQYF
TRBJ1-5	-	many	TRBV19	TGTGCCAGTAAGCCCCTTTTGGCGGGCGAAGTCAATCAGCCCCAGCATTTT	CASKPLLAGEVNQPQHF
TRBJ2-5	TRBD2	medium-sized	TRBV3-1	TGTGCCAGCAGCCAAGAGTCCAGAGCGGGGGGGCCAACCCAGTACTTC	CASSQESRAGGPTQYF
TRBJ2-2	-	few	TRBV5-1	TGCGCCAGCAGCTTGAACGGGGAGCTGTTTTTT	CASSLNGELFF
TRBJ2-2	TRBD2	many	TRBV5-4	TGTGCCAGCAGCTGGGGTGGACTAGCGGCGAACACCGGGGAGCTGTTTTTT	CASSWGGLAANTGELFF
TRBJ2-1	TRBD2	medium-sized	TRBV6-2/TRBV6-3	TGTGCCAGCAGCCCCGTTGGTAGCGGGAGAGGTGAGCAGTTCTTC	CASSPVGSGRGEQFF
TRBJ2-1	-	many	TRBV11-3	TGTGCCAGCAGCTTAGATCCATCGGGGAGGTGGGAAGTGCAGTTCTTC	CASSLDPSGRWEVQFF
TRBJ2-3	-	many	TRBV28	TGTGCCAGCAGCCCAACGGGACTAGATACGCAGTATTTT	CASSPTGLDTQYF
TRBJ2-1	TRBD1	many	TRBV20-1	TGCAGTGTACCTGACAGGGTCTACAATGAGCAGTTCTTC	CSVPDRVYNEQFF
TRBJ2-1	-	many	TRBV9	TGTGCCAGCAACCGGGAGCTTCAGGAGAGTGAGCAGTTCTTC	CASNRELQESEQFF
TRBJ1-5	TRBD1	few	TRBV28	TGTGCCAGCCTTTTACAGGGGGAAAGCAATCAGCCCCAGCATTTT	CASLLQGESNQPQHF
TRBJ2-5	-	medium-sized	TRBV21-1	TGTGCCAGCAGCGAAATATTGGACAGAAAAGAGACCCAGTACTTC	CASSEILDRKETQYF
TRBJ2-7	TRBD1	medium-sized	TRBV10-3	TGTGCCATCAGAGAGAGGACAGGGGGTAAGTCGGAGCAGTACTTC	CAIRERTGGKSEQYF
TRBJ2-6	TRBD1	many	TRBV9	TGTGCCAGCAGCGCGAATCCCGGGACAGGGGGTGGTGGGGCCAACGTCCTGACTTTC	CASSANPGTGGGGANVLTF
TRBJ1-1	-	medium-sized	TRBV12-3/TRBV12-4	TGTGCCAGCACTTTTACCCGGGAGGCTTTCTTT	CASTFTREAFF
TRBJ1-4	-	few	TRBV12-3/TRBV12-4	TGTGCCAGCAGTCCCCGGACAGTGACTAATGAAAAACTGTTTTTT	CASSPRTVTNEKLFF
TRBJ1-4	-	medium-sized	TRBV6-6	TGTGCCAGCAGTTCGGGGGGTAATGAAAAACTGTTTTTT	CASSSGGNEKLFF
TRBJ2-7	-	-	TRBV28	TGTGCCAGCAATCTTAACCCTTCCAGCGGGTACTCCTACGAGCAGTACTTC	CASNLNPSSGYSYEQYF
TRBJ2-7	TRBD2	large	TRBV3-1	TGTGCCAGCAGCCAAGATACAGCGGGAGGGATCCCTACGGGGGAGCAGTACTTC	CASSQDTAGGIPTGEQYF
TRBJ2-5	-	medium-sized	TRBV11-2	TGTGCCAGCAGCTTAGGGACAGTTAAAGAGACCCAGTACTTC	CASSLGTVKETQYF
TRBJ1-1	-	medium-sized	TRBV20-1	TGCAGTTTTTTCGGGGCTCAGGGCACTGAAGCTTTCTTT	CSFFGAQGTEAFF
TRBJ2-2	-	many	TRBV9	TGTGCCAGCAGCGTTGACAGTCACACCGGGGAGCTGTTTTTT	CASSVDSHTGELFF
TRBJ1-2	-	many	TRBV11-2	TGTGCCAGCAGTCTTCCGGGGAGGAACTATGGCTACACCTTC	CASSLPGRNYGYTF
TRBJ1-6	-	-	TRBV9	TGTGCCAGCAGCGCGGACAGCTTTAATTCACCCCTCCACTTT	CASSADSFNSPLHF
TRBJ2-1	TRBD2	many	TRBV6-2/TRBV6-3	TGTGCCAGCAGTTCCCTTACCCCGACGGGGGGGGTTAATGAGCAGTTCTTC	CASSSLTPTGGVNEQFF
TRBJ2-1	-	medium-sized	TRBV12-3/TRBV12-4	TGTGCCAGCAGTTTACGTCCTACCGGGACCACTTACAATGAGCAGTTCTTC	CASSLRPTGTTYNEQFF
TRBJ1-1	-	many	TRBV3-1	TGTGCCAGCAGCCAAGGCCCTCGACAGGAAGCTTTCTTT	CASSQGPRQEAFF
TRBJ1-5	-	many	TRBV27	TGTGCCAGCGGCCCCGTTAACAATCAGCCCCAGCATTTT	CASGPVNNQPQHF
TRBJ2-1	TRBD2	medium-sized	TRBV20-1	TGCAGTTACGCCGGGACTACCAGGTCCTGGGAGCAGTTCTTC	CSYAGTTRSWEQFF
TRBJ1-2	-	many	TRBV6-5	TGTGCCAGCAGAGGGTCGGCGGGGTTTAACTATGGCTACACCTTC	CASRGSAGFNYGYTF
TRBJ1-5	TRBD1	many	TRBV19	TGTGCCAGTAGTATTTTGACTGGGAGGGGGCGGAATCAGCCCCAGCATTTT	CASSILTGRGRNQPQHF
TRBJ2-2	-	medium-sized	TRBV5-1	TGCGCCAGCAGCTTGGGAGGGGCCGGGGAGCTGTTTTTT	CASSLGGAGELFF
TRBJ2-3	-	hyperexpanded	TRBV11-2	TGTGCCAGCAGCTTAGTGCCGGGGGCGAACACAGATACGCAGTATTTT	CASSLVPGANTDTQYF
TRBJ2-5	-	medium-sized	TRBV11-2	TGTGCCAGCAGCTTGGGGGGCTGGCAAGAGACCCAGTACTTC	CASSLGGWQETQYF
TRBJ2-5	-	medium-sized	TRBV28	TGTGCCAGCCCCCCGAGAGGGGCAGGGAATAAGGAGACCCAGTACTTC	CASPPRGAGNKETQYF
TRBJ2-2	-	many	TRBV7-8	TGTGCCAGCAGCTCCGGGGCACTCGTACCTACCGGGGAGCTGTTTTTT	CASSSGALVPTGELFF
TRBJ1-1	-	medium-sized	TRBV10-3	TGTGCCGCCGGAGGCGGGCCGGGCACTGAAGCTTTCTTT	CAAGGGPGTEAFF
TRBJ1-1	-	medium-sized	TRBV28	TGTGCCAGCAGCCAGGGCCCTGAAGCTTTCTTT	CASSQGPEAFF
TRBJ1-3	-	many	TRBV6-5	TGTGCCAGCAGTTACTACCACCTAGACTCTGGAAACACCATATATTTT	CASSYYHLDSGNTIYF
TRBJ2-3	-	medium-sized	TRBV12-3/TRBV12-4	TGTGCCAGCAGTTTTGGACTCAGCACAGATACGCAGTATTTT	CASSFGLSTDTQYF
TRBJ2-1	TRBD2	many	TRBV5-6	TGTGCCAGCAGCTTGAGCGGGACGGGCTCCTACAATGAGCAGTTCTTC	CASSLSGTGSYNEQFF
TRBJ2-2	TRBD1	-	TRBV7-9	TGTGCCAGCAGCTTAGAGGGGGCCACCGGGGAGCTGTTTTTT	CASSLEGATGELFF
TRBJ2-3	-	large	TRBV18	TGTGCCAGCTCACCAGGGGAAGGGGGCACAGATACGCAGTATTTT	CASSPGEGGTDTQYF